This T cell receptor (beta chain) was profiled in a study of T cells in Graves' hyperthyroidism and ophthalmopathy. The CDR3 regions of TCR beta were amplified from RNA transcripts. HTBI primers were employed in a first-round RT-PCR of the TCR CDR3. Each CDR3 protein is one row after TCRdb ran MiXCR on the multiplex PCR reads. The sample lists a few hundred thousand distinct CDR3 sequences, approximately 13% occurring once. Trimming stripped 6 bases from V and 7 bases from J, with 9 bases between. This CDR3 spans 12 amino acids. The germline CDR1 and CDR2 sequences are MNHEY and SMNVEV (reference sequence). The study excluded patients with uncontrolled infection, other autoimmune disease, pregnancy or lactation. Diagnosing involved the use of clinical symptoms, serum thyroxine and TRAb, thyroid ultrasound and orbital computed tomography. Overall study findings and caveats: Separating ophthalmopathy from stable hyperthyroidism was achieved by a 13 V-J model.

This clonotype has a count of ten or more. Its antigen remains unknown. What was sequenced was blood. The chain joins TRBV27 to TRBJ2-2; unclear D gene. This sequence originates from a woman aged 25 to 39 with Graves' hyperthyroidism that later progressed to Graves' ophthalmopathy. The CDR3 here is CASSQAGGELFF. DNA of the CDR3: TGTGCCAGCAGCCAGGCAGGCGGGGAGCTGTTTTTT.